Below, one T cell receptor (beta chain) is given with its context. This entry is derived from a study of blood T cell repertoires in COVID-19. Study as a whole: Sites across the United States, Italy and Spain contributed samples from acute and convalescent COVID-19. T cells, B-cell-depleted T cells, or PBMCs supplied cDNA or gDNA.

Generated by immunoSEQ multiplex PCR, the TCRdb table keeps only in-frame clones and is missing some. The data hold under 200,000 clones, with 65% to 85% observed a single time. This CDR3 contains 15 residues. V gave up 4 bases and J gave up 6 bases; unmatched junction bases: 8. The germline V gene encodes CDR1 KGHSH and CDR2 LQKENI. Sequenced material: peripheral blood. This clonotype originated in a woman older than 75 with active or convalescent COVID-19. The genes are TRBV18 and TRBJ2-1, with TRBD2 matching over 8 bases. CDR3 in amino acids: CASSLGAGGLNEQFF. The CDR3 DNA follows: TGTGCCAGCTCACTGGGGGCGGGGGGCCTCAATGAGCAGTTCTTC. The variable domain in full, with the rest retrieved from reference TRBV18 and TRBJ2-1, is NAGVMQNPRHLVRRRGQEARLRCSPMKGHSHVYWYRQLPEEGLKFMVYLQKENIIDESGMPKERFSAEFPKEGPSILRIQQVVRGDSAAYFCASSLGAGGLNEQFFGPGTRLTVL.